The entry that follows covers one T cell receptor (beta chain) sequence. Its cognate antigen is unknown. The data are from a study of long-term antiretroviral therapy in people with HIV. Study-level results: Pre-ART clonal expansion yielded clones that dominated the repertoire at all time points. Following ART, diversity rose but still fell short of transplant donor controls.

Version v3.0 of the immunoSEQ assay ran at survey level. TCRdb's table, derived via immunoSEQ multiplex PCR, lists solely in-frame clones and lacks some. The sample gives 20,000 to 25,000 clones, roughly 84% of which show up once; approximately 11% is in the top ten. All donors provided no fewer than one pre-ART and no fewer than two post-ART PBMC samples. Treatment for every participant with HIV took place in the United States. This TCR came from a man between 35 and 55 years old with HIV. The sequencing here drew on unsorted PBMCs, taken 2.3 to 2.5 years after starting antiretroviral therapy.

The CDR3 DNA reads TGTGCCAGCAGCAATTTTCGCCACGGGGTCCAAGAGACCCAGTACTTC. Its protein product is CASSNFRHGVQETQYF. The rearrangement links TRBV21-1 to TRBJ2-5; the table's D call TRBD2 went unverified against the DNA. TRBV21-1 is termed a pseudogene. CDR3 length equals 16 residues.